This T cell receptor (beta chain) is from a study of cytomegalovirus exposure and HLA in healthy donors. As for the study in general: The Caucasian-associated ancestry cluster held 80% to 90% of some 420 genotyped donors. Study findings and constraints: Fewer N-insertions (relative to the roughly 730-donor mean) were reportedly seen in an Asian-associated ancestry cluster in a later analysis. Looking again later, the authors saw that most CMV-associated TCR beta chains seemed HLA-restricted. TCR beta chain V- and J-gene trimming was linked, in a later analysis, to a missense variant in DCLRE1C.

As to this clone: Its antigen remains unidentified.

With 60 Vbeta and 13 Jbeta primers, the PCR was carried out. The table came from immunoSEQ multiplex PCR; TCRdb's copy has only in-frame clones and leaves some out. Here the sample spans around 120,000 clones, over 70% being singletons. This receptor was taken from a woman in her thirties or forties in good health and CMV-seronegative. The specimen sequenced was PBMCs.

The CDR3 DNA sequence: TGTGCCAGCAAACGGGACAGGGGCTCTGGGGCCAACGTCCTGACTTTC. Translated, it gives CASKRDRGSGANVLTF. The chain links TRBV27 to TRBJ2-6; the match to TRBD1 covers 10 bases. The CDR3 is made up of 16 amino acids. The germline V gene has CDR1 MNHEY and CDR2 SMNVEV (reference sequence). The V segment lost 7 bases and the J segment 0 bases; nucleotides outside the gene matches: 3.